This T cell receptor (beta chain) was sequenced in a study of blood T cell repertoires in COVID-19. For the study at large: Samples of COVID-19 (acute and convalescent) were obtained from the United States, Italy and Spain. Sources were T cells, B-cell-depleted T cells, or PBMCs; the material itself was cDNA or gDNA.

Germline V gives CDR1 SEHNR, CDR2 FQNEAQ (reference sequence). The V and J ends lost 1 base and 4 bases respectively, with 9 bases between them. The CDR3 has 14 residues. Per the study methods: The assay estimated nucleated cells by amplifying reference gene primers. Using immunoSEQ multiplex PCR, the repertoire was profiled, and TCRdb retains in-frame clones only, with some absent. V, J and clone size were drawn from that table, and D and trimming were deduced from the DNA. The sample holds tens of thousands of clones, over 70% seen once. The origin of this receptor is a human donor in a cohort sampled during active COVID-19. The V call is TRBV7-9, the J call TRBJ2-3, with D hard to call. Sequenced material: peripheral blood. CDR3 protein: CASSLGLGPDTQYF. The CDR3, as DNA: TGTGCCAGCAGCTTAGGGCTTGGGCCAGATACGCAGTATTTT.